The following is a TCR beta chain sequence with its context. The antigen is not known. This entry belongs to a study of cytomegalovirus exposure and HLA in healthy donors. The wider study: Among the approximately 370 donors who were genotyped, 81% fell in the genetic ancestry cluster that is associated with self-reported Caucasian donors. General observations from the study: In a later analysis, parvovirus B19, influenza, CMV and Epstein-Barr virus appeared linked to several top co-occurrence clusters. TCR beta V- and J-gene trimming was later associated with a missense DCLRE1C variant.

Per the germline V gene, CDR1 is SGHKS and CDR2 is YYEKEE (reference sequence). The CDR3 sequence is 13 residues long. Trimming stripped 3 bases from V and 1 base from J, with 7 bases between. PCR primers comprised 60 Vbeta and 13 Jbeta primers. The protocol was immunoSEQ multiplex PCR, while the TCRdb copy is restricted to in-frame clones and leaves out a portion. In the table there are around 170,000 clones, more than 75% of which are singletons. Input material: PBMCs. The chain joins TRBV5-5 to TRBJ1-1; D gene uncertain. The TCR originated in a woman aged 45-65 years in good health and CMV-seropositive. The CDR3 loop reads CASSYWANTEAFF. CDR3 DNA: TGTGCCAGCAGCTATTGGGCGAACACTGAAGCTTTCTTT.